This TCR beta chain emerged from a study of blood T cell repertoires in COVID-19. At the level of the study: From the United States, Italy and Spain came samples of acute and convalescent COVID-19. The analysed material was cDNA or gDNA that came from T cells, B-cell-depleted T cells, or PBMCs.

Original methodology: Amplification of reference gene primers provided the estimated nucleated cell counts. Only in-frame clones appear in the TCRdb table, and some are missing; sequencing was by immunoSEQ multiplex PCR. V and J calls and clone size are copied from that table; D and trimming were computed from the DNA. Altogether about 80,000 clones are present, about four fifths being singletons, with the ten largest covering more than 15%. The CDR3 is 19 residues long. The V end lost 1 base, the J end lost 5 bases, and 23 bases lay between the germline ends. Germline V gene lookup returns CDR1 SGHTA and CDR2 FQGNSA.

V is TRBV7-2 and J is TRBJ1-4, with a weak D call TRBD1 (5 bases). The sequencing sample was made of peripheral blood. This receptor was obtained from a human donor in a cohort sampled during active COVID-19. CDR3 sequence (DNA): TGTGCCAGCAGCTTAGATGTTGGGGCAGGCCTGAGTCCCAATGAAAAACTGTTTTTT. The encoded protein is CASSLDVGAGLSPNEKLFF. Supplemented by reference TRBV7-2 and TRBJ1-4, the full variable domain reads GAGVSQSPSNKVTEKGKDVELRCDPISGHTALYWYRQSLGQGLEFLIYFQGNSAPDKSGLPSDRFSAERTGGSVSTLTIQRTQQEDSAVYLCASSLDVGAGLSPNEKLFFGSGTQLSVL.